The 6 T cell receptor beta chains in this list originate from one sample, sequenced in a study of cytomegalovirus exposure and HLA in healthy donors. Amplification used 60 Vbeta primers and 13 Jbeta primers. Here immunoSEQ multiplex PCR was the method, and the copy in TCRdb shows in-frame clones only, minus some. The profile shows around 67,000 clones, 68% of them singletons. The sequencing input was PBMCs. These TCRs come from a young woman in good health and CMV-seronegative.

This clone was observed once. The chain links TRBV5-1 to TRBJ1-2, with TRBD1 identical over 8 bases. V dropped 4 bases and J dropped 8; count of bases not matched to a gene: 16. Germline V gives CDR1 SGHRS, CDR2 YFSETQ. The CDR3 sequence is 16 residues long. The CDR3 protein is CASSGPSGGVSGGYTF. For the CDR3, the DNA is TGCGCCAGCAGCGGACCCTCAGGGGGCGTATCGGGAGGCTACACCTTC.

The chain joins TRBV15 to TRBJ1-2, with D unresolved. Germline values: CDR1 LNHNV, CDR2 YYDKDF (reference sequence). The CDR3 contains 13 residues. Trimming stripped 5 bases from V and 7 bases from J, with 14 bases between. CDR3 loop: CATSPFGVGGYTF. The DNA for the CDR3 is TGTGCCACCAGCCCCTTCGGGGTTGGTGGCTACACCTTC.

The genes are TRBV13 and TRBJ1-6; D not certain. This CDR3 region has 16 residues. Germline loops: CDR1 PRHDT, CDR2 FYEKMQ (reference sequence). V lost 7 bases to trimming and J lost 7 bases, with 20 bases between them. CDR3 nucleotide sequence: TGTGCCAGCATGTATGCCGAGCGGGGAGGGAATTCACCCCTCCACTTT. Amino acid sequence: CASMYAERGGNSPLHF.

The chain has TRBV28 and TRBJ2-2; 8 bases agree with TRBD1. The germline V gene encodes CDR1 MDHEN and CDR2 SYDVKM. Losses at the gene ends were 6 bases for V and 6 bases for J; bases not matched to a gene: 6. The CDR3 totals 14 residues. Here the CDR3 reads CASRGQGRAGELFF. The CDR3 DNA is TGTGCCAGCAGAGGACAGGGTCGGGCCGGGGAGCTGTTTTTT. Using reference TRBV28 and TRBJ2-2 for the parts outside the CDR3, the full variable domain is DVKVTQSSRYLVKRTGEKVFLECVQDMDHENMFWYRQDPGLGLRLIYFSYDVKMKEKGDIPEGYSVSREKKERFSLILESASTNQTSMYLCASRGQGRAGELFFGEGSRLTVL.

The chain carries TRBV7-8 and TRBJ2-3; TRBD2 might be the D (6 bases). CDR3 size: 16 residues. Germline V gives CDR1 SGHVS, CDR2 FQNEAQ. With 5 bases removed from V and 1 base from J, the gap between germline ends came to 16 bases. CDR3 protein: CASSEGTYLGTDTQYF. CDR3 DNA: TGTGCCAGCAGCGAAGGGACTTATCTAGGCACAGATACGCAGTATTTT.

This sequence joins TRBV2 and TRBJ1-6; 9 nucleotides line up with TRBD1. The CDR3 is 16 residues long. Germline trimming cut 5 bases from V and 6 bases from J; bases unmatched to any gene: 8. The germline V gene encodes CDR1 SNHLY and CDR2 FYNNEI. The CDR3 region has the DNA TGTGCCAGCAGTCTTCGGACAGGGGAGGTTAATTCACCCCTCCACTTT. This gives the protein CASSLRTGEVNSPLHF. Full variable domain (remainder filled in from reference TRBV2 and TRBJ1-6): EPEVTQTPSHQVTQMGQEVILRCVPISNHLYFYWYRQILGQKVEFLVSFYNNEISEKSEIFDDQFSVERPDGSNFTLKIRSTKLEDSAMYFCASSLRTGEVNSPLHFGNGTRLTVT.